This T cell receptor beta chain comes out of a study of T cell responses to AZD1222 COVID-19 vaccine. General observations from the study: Unmutated variant regions reportedly attract nearly half of all spike-specific TCRs.

Generated by immunoSEQ multiplex PCR, the TCRdb table keeps only in-frame clones and is missing some. The sample has about 110,000 clones; about 90% are singletons. This CDR3 contains 16 residues. Trimming cost V 0 bases and J 1 base, with 13 bases left between them. CDR1 SGHKS and CDR2 YYEKEE come from the germline V gene (reference sequence). Points on this clone: Its antigen is unidentified.

The sample in question was peripheral blood, obtained on day 0 of AZD1222 vaccination. The receptor comes from an adult in good health. V and J are TRBV5-5 and TRBJ2-5; TRBD1 might be the D (6 bases). The CDR3 sequence: CASSLVVRGGQETQYF. DNA for the CDR3: TGTGCCAGCAGCTTGGTCGTCAGGGGCGGCCAAGAGACCCAGTACTTC.